Below are 3 T cell receptor beta chains sequenced from a single sample in a study of CXCR3-negative and CXCR3-positive naive CD8 T cells. Libraries were UMI-labeled 5' RACE TRB cDNA. Using the 5' RACE reads, TCRdb records one entry per CDR3 protein without DNA. Here the sample table reports 45,000 or so distinct CDR3 sequences. Sequenced material: memory CD8+ T cells from blood. Receptors were obtained from a human donor in good health. Some clones in this sample may be carry-over from other donors' samples.

The rearrangement joins TRBV7-6 to TRBJ2-6; TCRdb lists TRBD1, though no DNA is available to test this call. The CDR3 has 16 amino acids. CDR1 and CDR2 from the germline V gene are SGHVS and FNYEAQ. The CDR3 region is CASSSGEGHGANVLTF.

The chain couples TRBV4-3 to TRBJ1-1; TCRdb gives TRBD1 as the D gene, but with no DNA this cannot be confirmed. The CDR3 has 16 residues. Looked up from germline, CDR1 is LGHNA and CDR2 is YSLEER. The CDR3 sequence is CASSQERGHLNTEAFF.

The chain links TRBV7-9 to TRBJ2-3; the TRBD2 assignment by TCRdb is unverifiable without DNA. Per germline, CDR1 SEHNR and CDR2 FQNEAQ (reference sequence). This CDR3 has 14 residues. CDR3 sequence: CASRGRLATDTQYF. The whole variable domain, filled in from reference TRBV7-9 and TRBJ2-3, reads DTGVSQNPRHKITKRGQNVTFRCDPISEHNRLYWYRQTLGQGPEFLTYFQNEAQLEKSRLLSDRFSAERPKGSFSTLEIQRTEQGDSAMYLCASRGRLATDTQYFGPGTRLTVL.